This entry lists 18 T cell receptor beta chains sequenced from one sample in a study of chronic HIV infection and antiretroviral therapy. Via MiXCR, TCRdb re-called the 5' RACE reads, giving one row per CDR3 protein. The sample shows about 38,000 distinct CDR3 sequences, roughly 7.6% of them seen only once. The sequenced sample was peripheral blood. These TCRs come from an adult who had HIV and had not received antiretroviral therapy, or was an uninfected healthy control (not recorded which).

The V and J genes are TRBV5-5 and TRBJ1-1, with 8 bases matching TRBD1. The CDR3 runs to 17 residues. CDR1 is SGHKS and CDR2 is YYEKEE in the germline V gene (reference sequence). The trim removed 2 bases at V and 0 bases at J, leaving 9 bases unmatched. This CDR3 is CASSFRTGRIMNTEAFF. The DNA for the CDR3 is TGTGCCAGCAGCTTTCGGACAGGGAGAATCATGAACACTGAAGCTTTCTTT.

The sample holds a few counts of this clonotype. The chain recombines TRBV20-1 with TRBJ2-7; 10 nucleotides agree with TRBD2. Germline CDR1 and CDR2: DFQATT and SNEGSKA (reference sequence). CDR3 length: 12 residues. V was clipped by 7 bases and J by 3 bases; unmatched bases: 3. The CDR3 region has the DNA TGCAGTGTCCGGACTAGCGGCTACGAGCAGTACTTC. Translated, it gives CSVRTSGYEQYF.

This clonotype was found many times. The rearrangement links TRBV28 to TRBJ2-2, with D uncertain. In germline, CDR1 is MDHEN, CDR2 SYDVKM. V lost 3 bases and J 0 bases, leaving 5 bases between the germline ends. The CDR3 runs to 14 residues. The chain's CDR3 is CASSFPANTGELFF. The CDR3 region has the DNA TGTGCCAGCAGTTTTCCCGCGAACACCGGGGAGCTGTTTTTT.

Ten or more counts support this clonotype. The V gene is TRBV28, the J gene TRBJ2-2; 10 positions agree with TRBD1. Germline V CDR1 and CDR2: MDHEN, SYDVKM. The CDR3 is made up of 15 amino acids. Losses at the gene ends were 7 bases for V and 7 bases for J; bases not matched to a gene: 9. CDR3 sequence reads: CASTPGDRGNGELFF. In DNA form, the CDR3 reads TGTGCCAGCACCCCTGGGGACAGGGGAAACGGGGAGCTGTTTTTT.

This clonotype was seen ten or more times. The chain uses TRBV28 and TRBJ2-1, with 7 bases identical to TRBD2. The V gene's germline CDR1 is MDHEN and CDR2 SYDVKM. The CDR3 covers 15 residues. With 3 bases clipped from V and 5 bases from J, the junction kept 7 bases outside the gene matches. CDR3 loop: CASSLGGRGNNEQFF. The CDR3 coding sequence is TGTGCCAGCAGTTTGGGCGGGAGAGGGAACAATGAGCAGTTCTTC.

This clonotype came up a few times. The genes are TRBV12-3 or TRBV12-4 and TRBJ1-2, with 8 bases that match TRBD1. The CDR3 is 13 residues long. J was trimmed by 8 bases and V by 2 bases; bases with no gene match: 4. CDR3 loop: CASSLQGAWGYTF. The CDR3 bases are TGTGCCAGCAGTTTACAGGGGGCCTGGGGCTACACCTTC.

This clonotype showed up many times. CDR3 region: CASSLIGSQDNEQFF. The CDR3 coding sequence is TGTGCCAGCAGTTTAATCGGATCCCAGGACAATGAGCAGTTCTTC. The chain employs TRBV12-3 or TRBV12-4 and TRBJ2-1; D unresolved. V dropped 2 bases and J dropped 5 bases, with 13 bases sitting between them. The CDR3 runs 15 residues.

The sample holds many counts of this clonotype. The chain is built from TRBV20-1 and TRBJ1-1; 7 bases match TRBD1. Trimming took 3 bases from V and 1 from J; bases not matched to a gene: 5. Germline V lookup: CDR1 DFQATT, CDR2 SNEGSKA (reference sequence). The CDR3 is 14 amino acids. The CDR3 DNA sequence: TGCAGTGCTAGTAAAGGGGGCGCGAACACTGAAGCTTTCTTT. Amino acids: CSASKGGANTEAFF.

This clonotype occurred many times. J is TRBJ2-1 and V is TRBV28; 10 bases map to TRBD2. CDR3 length equals 15 residues. Germline V gene data show CDR1 as MDHEN and CDR2 as SYDVKM. Unmatched junction bases numbered 8, after V lost 5 bases and J lost 7 bases. This CDR3 reads CASSHLAGAHNEQFF. The CDR3 DNA sequence: TGTGCCAGCAGTCACCTAGCGGGAGCACATAATGAGCAGTTCTTC.

There are many counts of this clonotype. The CDR3 DNA is TGTGCCAGCAGTTTCTTTGGGGGGCGGACTGAAGCTTTCTTT. This gives the protein CASSFFGGRTEAFF. The chain combines TRBV6-6 with TRBJ1-1; maybe TRBD1 (6 bases). Trimming stripped 4 bases from V and 5 bases from J, with 14 bases between. The CDR3 is 14 amino acids. CDR1 is MNHNY and CDR2 is SVGAGI in the germline V gene (reference sequence).

This clonotype was counted many times. The chain recombines TRBV2 with TRBJ2-5; D remains ambiguous. V shed 3 bases and J shed 4 bases, with 12 bases lying between them. The CDR3 is made up of 14 amino acids. Germline V gene sequence: CDR1 SNHLY, CDR2 FYNNEI. The CDR3 spells CASSDQESIETQYF. Here the CDR3 DNA reads TGTGCCAGCAGTGATCAGGAGAGTATAGAGACCCAGTACTTC.

Of note for this clonotype: This may arise from a read error, as a much more abundant clone is one base away. CDR3 region: CASSHGISNQPQRF. CDR3 sequence (DNA): TGTGCCAGCAGCCATGGGATTAGCAATCAGCCCCAGCGTTTT. This chain links TRBV28 with TRBJ1-5, with D unclear. The CDR3 is 14 residues long. The germline V gene encodes CDR1 MDHEN and CDR2 SYDVKM.

The chain has TRBV7-8 and TRBJ2-7; D uncertain. Germline CDR1 and CDR2: SGHVS and FQNEAQ. Trimming took 5 bases from V and 5 from J, leaving 13 bases between them. The CDR3 spans 13 residues. For the CDR3, the DNA is TGTGCCAGCAGCCCTAATCGGAATGACGAGCAGTACTTC. Protein product: CASSPNRNDEQYF.

This clonotype was picked up many times. The chain employs TRBV11-2 and TRBJ2-3; possibly TRBD1 or TRBD2 for D (5 bases each). The germline V gene encodes CDR1 SGHAT and CDR2 FQNNGV. This CDR3 comprises 15 residues. V dropped 8 bases and J dropped 2 bases, with 17 bases sitting between them. The DNA of the CDR3 is TGTGCCAGCGTTCTGGGACGGGAAGTCACAGATACGCAGTATTTT. Its translation: CASVLGREVTDTQYF.

This clonotype has a count of ten or more. The chain couples TRBV11-1 to TRBJ1-1, with unresolved D. V was cut by 1 base and J by 7 bases, with 16 bases left in between. CDR1 SGHAT and CDR2 FQDESV come from the germline V gene (reference sequence). CDR3 length: 15 amino acids. CDR3 DNA: TGTGCCAGCAGCTTAGGGCTGGGGAATCTCGGTGAAGCTTTCTTT. Protein: CASSLGLGNLGEAFF.

This clonotype was counted only a few times. At one boundary the junction diverges from the germline segment, which might be a read error. This chain uses TRBV29-1 with TRBJ2-1, with TRBD1 as a possible D gene (6 bases). CDR1 and CDR2 from the germline V gene are SQVTM and ANQGSEA. This CDR3 is 12 amino acids long. CDR3 protein: CSVRPQGPSPLF. CDR3 nucleotide sequence: TGCAGCGTTCGCCCACAGGGACCCTCGCCTCTCTTC.

This clonotype was detected ten times or more. The chain employs TRBV6-2 or TRBV6-3 and TRBJ2-7; TRBD1 might be the D (6 bases). Trimming removed 0 bases at V and 0 bases at J, with 6 bases between. The CDR3 covers 14 residues. CDR1 is MNHEY, CDR2 SVGEGT, per germline. Written as DNA, the CDR3 is TGTGCCAGCAGTTACTCGGACAGCTCCTACGAGCAGTACTTC. This sequence encodes CASSYSDSSYEQYF.

The chain joins TRBV11-3 to TRBJ2-1; D might be TRBD1 or TRBD2, each matching 5 bases. V lost 5 bases to trimming and J lost 4 bases, with 12 bases between them. Germline-derived CDR1 and CDR2 are SGHNT and YENEEA. The CDR3 runs 14 residues. CDR3 nucleotide sequence: TGTGCCAGCAGCCCGGGGCACCCTTACAATGAGCAGTTCTTC. Translating it yields CASSPGHPYNEQFF. Based on the CDR3 plus reference TRBV11-3 and TRBJ2-1, the full variable domain is EAGVVQSPRYKIIEKKQPVAFWCNPISGHNTLYWYLQNLGQGPELLIRYENEEAVDDSQLPKDRFSAERLKGVDSTLKIQPAELGDSAVYLCASSPGHPYNEQFFGPGTRLTVL.